These T cell receptor beta chains were read from a single sample in a study of Ad26.COV2.S vaccination and SARS-CoV-2 variants. The data were produced by immunoSEQ multiplex PCR, yet TCRdb's version contains in-frame clones alone and is incomplete. The sample has about 680,000 clones, 89% seen once; the top ten hold about 1.5%. The sequences come from peripheral blood, collected in a trial of Ad26.COV2.S vaccine versus placebo. The origin of the receptors is a person between 18 and 60 years old who received the Ad26.COV2.S COVID-19 vaccine or a placebo. CDR3s include the opening cysteine and the closing phenylalanine or tryptophan. The D gene is left open where the match is weak. A row's size may be missing; if present it is once, few, many or a size class.

D gene: TRBD2
clone size: once
V gene: TRBV10-2
J gene: TRBJ2-7
CDR3 protein: CASSGTSGGEQYF
CDR3 DNA: TGCGCCAGCAGTGGGACTAGCGGGGGGGAGCAGTACTTC

D gene: TRBD1
clone size: NA
V gene: TRBV10-2
J gene: TRBJ2-2
CDR3 protein: CASSRDRDTGELFF
CDR3 DNA: TGCGCCAGCAGTCGGGACAGAGACACCGGGGAGCTGTTTTTT

D gene: TRBD2
clone size: NA
V gene: TRBV24-1
J gene: TRBJ2-1
CDR3 protein: CATSDPASGRATEQFF
CDR3 DNA: TGTGCCACCAGTGATCCCGCTAGCGGGAGGGCCACTGAGCAGTTCTTC

D gene: NA
clone size: NA
V gene: TRBV6-5
J gene: TRBJ1-4
CDR3 protein: CASRNSGGRGEKLFF
CDR3 DNA: TGTGCCAGCAGAAACTCGGGGGGCCGAGGAGAAAAACTGTTTTTT

D gene: NA
clone size: once
V gene: TRBV3-1/TRBV3-2
J gene: TRBJ2-1
CDR3 protein: CASSQSRGEQFF
CDR3 DNA: TGTGCCAGCAGCCAGTCTAGGGGTGAGCAGTTCTTC

D gene: NA
clone size: NA
V gene: TRBV7-2
J gene: TRBJ1-2
CDR3 protein: CASSLGRGTDLYGYTF
CDR3 DNA: TGTGCCAGCAGCTTAGGGCGGGGGACCGACCTTTATGGCTACACCTTC

D gene: TRBD1
clone size: NA
V gene: TRBV3-1/TRBV3-2
J gene: TRBJ2-2
CDR3 protein: CASRKKGQGAAGELFF
CDR3 DNA: TGTGCCAGCAGAAAAAAGGGACAGGGGGCCGCCGGGGAGCTGTTTTTT

D gene: TRBD1
clone size: NA
V gene: TRBV5-1
J gene: TRBJ1-1
CDR3 protein: CASSSRTGGLTEAFF
CDR3 DNA: TGCGCCAGCAGCTCCCGGACAGGGGGTTTAACTGAAGCTTTCTTT

D gene: NA
clone size: NA
V gene: TRBV19
J gene: TRBJ1-1
CDR3 protein: CASSTGLPPNTEAFF
CDR3 DNA: TGTGCCAGTAGTACCGGACTTCCACCGAACACTGAAGCTTTCTTT

D gene: NA
clone size: once
V gene: TRBV7-9
J gene: TRBJ2-7
CDR3 protein: CASSLGTNEQYF
CDR3 DNA: TGTGCCAGCAGCTTAGGGACCAACGAGCAGTACTTC

D gene: TRBD2
clone size: NA
V gene: TRBV7-9
J gene: TRBJ2-5
CDR3 protein: CASSRTSGKETQYF
CDR3 DNA: TGTGCCAGCAGCAGGACTAGCGGAAAAGAGACCCAGTACTTC

D gene: NA
clone size: NA
V gene: TRBV7-2
J gene: TRBJ1-4
CDR3 protein: CASSLFATNEKLFF
CDR3 DNA: TGTGCCAGCAGCTTATTTGCAACTAATGAAAAACTGTTTTTC

D gene: TRBD1
clone size: many
V gene: TRBV6-1
J gene: TRBJ1-1
CDR3 protein: CASSEAPGTGLGTEAFF
CDR3 DNA: TGTGCCAGCAGTGAAGCGCCCGGGACAGGGTTGGGGACTGAAGCTTTCTTT

D gene: NA
clone size: NA
V gene: TRBV6-5
J gene: TRBJ2-7
CDR3 protein: CASRGLGDYEQYF
CDR3 DNA: TGTGCCAGCAGGGGCCTCGGAGATTACGAGCAGTACTTC

D gene: NA
clone size: NA
V gene: TRBV7-9
J gene: TRBJ2-5
CDR3 protein: CASSEWDLKGETQYF
CDR3 DNA: TGTGCCAGCAGCGAATGGGACCTAAAGGGAGAGACCCAGTACTTC

D gene: TRBD2
clone size: few
V gene: TRBV29-1
J gene: TRBJ2-7
CDR3 protein: CSVRLAGVGDEQYF
CDR3 DNA: TGCAGCGTCCGACTAGCGGGAGTTGGCGACGAGCAGTACTTC

D gene: NA
clone size: few
V gene: TRBV3-1/TRBV3-2
J gene: TRBJ1-4
CDR3 protein: CASGVATNEKLFF
CDR3 DNA: TGTGCCAGTGGAGTTGCAACTAATGAAAAACTGTTTTTT

D gene: NA
clone size: few
V gene: TRBV14
J gene: TRBJ2-1
CDR3 protein: CASSQSTGAGSYNEQFF
CDR3 DNA: TGTGCCAGCAGCCAATCCACGGGGGCCGGGTCCTACAATGAGCAGTTCTTC